This TCR beta chain was obtained from a study of cytomegalovirus exposure and HLA in healthy donors. This PCR relied on a set of 60 Vbeta primers and 13 Jbeta primers. The repertoire was sequenced with immunoSEQ multiplex PCR; TCRdb's copy has only in-frame clones and lacks some. This table has around 120,000 clones, under 90% appearing once. Germline V gives CDR1 MDHEN, CDR2 SYDVKM. The CDR3 is 16 amino acids. V shed 7 bases, J shed 3 bases, and the junction held 8 bases outside the gene matches. A remark on this clone: Antigen: not known.

Study results and limitations: There were a few CMV-associated chains whose specificity for CMV antigens was confirmed in vitro. Other equally common chains were less clonally expanded than HLA-associated TCR beta chains, a later analysis showed. Previously analyzed data showed that most TCR beta V segments were productive at a frequency of about 87% or about 30%.

Sequences were obtained from PBMCs. V gene TRBV28 combines with J gene TRBJ2-7, with 14 bases fitting TRBD2. This TCR was recovered from a woman aged 40 to 50 in good health and CMV-seronegative. The chain's CDR3 is CASNTRTSGRIYEQYF. In DNA, the CDR3 is TGTGCCAGCAATACGAGGACTAGCGGGAGGATCTACGAGCAGTACTTC. The complete variable domain, with remaining parts taken from reference TRBV28 and TRBJ2-7, reads DVKVTQSSRYLVKRTGEKVFLECVQDMDHENMFWYRQDPGLGLRLIYFSYDVKMKEKGDIPEGYSVSREKKERFSLILESASTNQTSMYLCASNTRTSGRIYEQYFGPGTRLTVT.